This T cell receptor beta chain came from a study of OX40 agonist ivuxolimab in advanced cancers. Assay used: immunoSEQ multiplex PCR; TCRdb lists only in-frame clones, some missing. The sample lists 65,000 to 80,000 clones; about 93% were seen once. The V end lost 0 bases, the J end lost 6 bases, and 3 bases lay between the germline ends. Germline loops: CDR1 WSHSY, CDR2 SAAADI. The CDR3 covers 12 residues. This chain links TRBV10-2 with TRBJ1-5; D unresolved. The sequencing used CD4+ or CD8+ T cells sorted from blood, collected in a trial of the OX40 agonist ivuxolimab. The clonotype was recovered from an adult with an advanced solid tumor such as melanoma, head and neck, liver or kidney cancer. This CDR3 is CASSESGQPQHF. CDR3 nucleotides: TGCGCCAGCAGTGAGTCGGGTCAGCCCCAGCATTTT.